This T cell receptor beta chain was obtained from a study of beta chain features in type 1 diabetes. The study, taken as a whole, reports: The naive, central memory and Treg TCRB repertoires looked more alike in patients than they did in healthy donors.

Trimming removed 7 bases from V and 0 bases from J; junction bases left unmatched: 1. The CDR3 runs to 14 residues. The germline V gene has CDR1 SGDLS and CDR2 YYNGEE. All sorted populations exceeded 95% purity. Only a few counts were recorded for this clone. Its matching antigen is unknown. The authors reverse transcribed all of the isolated RNA, so sequencing captured expressed TCRB transcripts. Data came from immunoSEQ multiplex PCR; TCRdb stores just in-frame clones and leaves some out. This repertoire shows almost 350,000 clones, less than 10% found once; its top ten account for 0.44%. The sequenced sample was central memory CD4+ T cells from blood. The receptor's source is a woman aged 18-29 years in good health. This chain links TRBV9 with TRBJ2-1, with 10 bases identical to TRBD2. CDR3 coding DNA: TGTGCCAGCGGGACTAGCGACTCCTACAATGAGCAGTTCTTC. The encoded protein is CASGTSDSYNEQFF.